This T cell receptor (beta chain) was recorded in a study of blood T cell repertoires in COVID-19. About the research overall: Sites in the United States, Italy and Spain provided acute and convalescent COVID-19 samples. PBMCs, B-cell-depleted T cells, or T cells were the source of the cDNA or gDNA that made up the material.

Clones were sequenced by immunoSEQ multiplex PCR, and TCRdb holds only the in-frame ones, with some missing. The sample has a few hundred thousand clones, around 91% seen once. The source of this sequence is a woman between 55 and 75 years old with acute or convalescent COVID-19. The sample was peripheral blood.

In nucleotides, the CDR3 is TGTGCCAGCAGCATGGGGGCTCTGGACTATGGCTACACCTTC. This sequence encodes CASSMGALDYGYTF. The chain employs TRBV13 and TRBJ1-2; TRBD1 might be the D (6 bases). This CDR3 comprises 14 residues. Germline CDR1 is PRHDT and CDR2 is FYEKMQ (reference sequence). V was cut by 5 bases and J by 3 bases, with 13 bases left in between.